The 8 T cell receptor beta chains below all came from one sample that was sequenced in a study of T cell changes during pregnancy in multiple sclerosis (dated by TCRdb to between 2018 and 2020). The library was built by means of the immunoSEQ multiplex PCR assay. TCRdb carries this immuneACCESS record with in-frame sequences only. Its versions omit some clonotypes, under half of them owing to an unresolved V gene in the studies checked, with the rest unexplained. The sample table contains fewer than 60,000 clones; only one count was recorded for 90% to 95% of them. The top ten clones comprise 9.5% to 13% of the sample. The specimen was CD8+ T cells from peripheral blood mononuclear cells, collected after pregnancy. These receptors all come from a female donor with multiple sclerosis, enrolled in a pregnancy study.

The CDR3 protein is CASSEATGKGAEAFF. CDR3 DNA sequence: TGTGCCAGCAGTGAAGCGACAGGGAAGGGGGCTGAAGCTTTCTTT. J is TRBJ1-1 and V is TRBV2; TRBD1 matches 7 bases. The V segment lost 0 bases and the J segment 6 bases; nucleotides outside the gene matches: 7. Per the germline V gene, CDR1 is SNHLY and CDR2 is FYNNEI. This CDR3 is built from 15 residues.

This clone came up a few times. The genes are TRBV19 and TRBJ2-1, with TRBD2 identical over 7 bases. The CDR3 is 14 amino acids. Germline V gene lookup returns CDR1 LNHDA and CDR2 SQIVND (reference sequence). Trimming cost V 9 bases and J 6 bases; bases outside gene matches: 11. The CDR3 spells CASSWAGGINEQFF. In nucleotides, the CDR3 is TGTGCCAGCAGTTGGGCCGGGGGGATCAATGAGCAGTTCTTC.

This clone was recorded once. V is TRBV6-4 and J is TRBJ2-1; 11 bases map to TRBD2. CDR3 length: 16 residues. Germline values: CDR1 MRHNA, CDR2 SNTAGT. Trimming at V came to 3 bases and at J to 3 bases, leaving 4 bases not matched to a gene. In DNA, the CDR3 is TGTGCCAGCAGTGAAACCGGGACTAGCGGCTACAATGAGCAGTTCTTC. Its protein is CASSETGTSGYNEQFF.

The rearrangement uses TRBV6-1 and TRBJ1-2; maybe TRBD1 (5 bases). Trimming pared 2 bases from V and 7 bases from J, leaving 20 bases between. The germline gives CDR1 MNHNS, CDR2 SASEGT. There are 16 residues in the CDR3. The CDR3, as DNA: TGTGCCAGCAGTGAACAGATTGAGACAGTCATTTTTGGCTACACCTTC. Translated, it gives CASSEQIETVIFGYTF.

This clone was found once. The rearrangement joins TRBV9 to TRBJ1-1; D is uncertain. Germline V CDR1 and CDR2: SGDLS, YYNGEE. V was cut by 0 bases and J by 1 base, with 7 bases left in between. The CDR3 is made up of 14 amino acids. In nucleotides, the CDR3 is TGTGCCAGCAGCGTAGGGGCGGGGAACACTGAAGCTTTCTTT. As protein: CASSVGAGNTEAFF.

The chain combines TRBV6-4 with TRBJ2-1; 11 nucleotides align to TRBD1. This CDR3 spans 16 amino acids. V lost 5 bases and J lost 6; bases outside the gene matches: 9. Germline V gene sequence: CDR1 MRHNA, CDR2 SNTAGT. The CDR3 bases are TGTGCCAGCAGTCCCTCGGGACAGGGGGTTCCCAATGAGCAGTTCTTC. Protein sequence: CASSPSGQGVPNEQFF.

This chain joins TRBV6-5 and TRBJ1-5; TRBD1 is a possible D gene (5 bases). Germline V gene sequence: CDR1 MNHEY, CDR2 SVGAGI. The CDR3 runs 13 residues. Trimming removed 6 bases from V and 3 bases from J, with 9 bases in between. CDR3 protein: CASRRQFNQPQHF. The CDR3 region has the DNA TGTGCCAGCAGACGACAGTTCAATCAGCCCCAGCATTTT.

The sample holds one count of this clone. The genes are TRBV6-5 and TRBJ1-1; D not certain. Germline V gives CDR1 MNHEY, CDR2 SVGAGI. V dropped 0 bases and J dropped 4 bases, with 9 bases sitting between them. The CDR3 has 14 residues. CDR3 protein: CASSYSTRGTEAFF. In nucleotides, the CDR3 is TGTGCCAGCAGTTACTCAACACGGGGCACTGAAGCTTTCTTT.